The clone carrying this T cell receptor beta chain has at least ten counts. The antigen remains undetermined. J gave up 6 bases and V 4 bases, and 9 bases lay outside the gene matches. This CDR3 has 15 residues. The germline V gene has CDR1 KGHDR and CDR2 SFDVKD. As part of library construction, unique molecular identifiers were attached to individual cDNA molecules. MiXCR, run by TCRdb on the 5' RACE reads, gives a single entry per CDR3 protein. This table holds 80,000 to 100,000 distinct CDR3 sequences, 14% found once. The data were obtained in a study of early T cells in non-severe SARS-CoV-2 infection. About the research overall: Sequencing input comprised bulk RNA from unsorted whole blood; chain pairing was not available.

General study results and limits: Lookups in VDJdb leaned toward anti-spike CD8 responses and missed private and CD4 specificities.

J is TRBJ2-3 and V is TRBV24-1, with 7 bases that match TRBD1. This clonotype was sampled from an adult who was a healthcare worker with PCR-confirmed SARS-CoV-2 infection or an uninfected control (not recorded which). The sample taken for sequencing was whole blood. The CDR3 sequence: CATSEQTGQSDTQYF. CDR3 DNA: TGTGCCACCAGTGAGCAGACAGGGCAATCGGATACGCAGTATTTT.